This is a list of T cell receptor beta chains from one sample in a study of CD8+CD57+ T cells in acquired aplastic anemia. A single record per CDR3 protein comes from TCRdb applying MiXCR to the reads. The sample lists roughly 290,000 distinct CDR3 sequences; approximately 60% were seen once. Input material: sorted CD4+, CD8+, or CD8+CD57+ T cells (not recorded which) from PBMCs. The receptors come from a human donor with aplastic anemia. Both conserved end residues are part of each CDR3. Fields, in order: CDR3 DNA, CDR3 protein, V gene, J gene, D gene, clone size. The D gene is left open where the match is weak. Some rows mark clone size as missing; the rest say once, few, many or name a class of expanded clone.

TGTGCCAGCTCAATGGCGGGGCGACGCCCCAATGAGCAGTTCTTC	CASSMAGRRPNEQFF	TRBV7-9	TRBJ2-1	.	.
TGTGCCAGCAGGCCCGAGGGGACAGTCGCCATTCAACTGTTTTTT	CASRPEGTVAIQLFF	TRBV6-5	TRBJ1-4	TRBD1	many
TGTGCCAGCAGCTTATCCACGGGGGGCCAGGAGACCCAGTACTTC	CASSLSTGGQETQYF	TRBV11-2	TRBJ2-5	.	.
TGTGCCACCAGCAACTGGCCTTATAATTCACCCCTCCACTTT	CATSNWPYNSPLHF	TRBV15	TRBJ1-6	.	.
TGCAGTGCTACCCGACGGACTAGCGGGAGTAACGAGCAGTACTTC	CSATRRTSGSNEQYF	TRBV20-1	TRBJ2-7	TRBD2	many
TGTGCCAGCAGACAGGTCTTCAATGAGCAGTTCTTC	CASRQVFNEQFF	TRBV7-9	TRBJ2-1	.	.
TGTGCCGGCAGCTTGGGCCCCTACGAGCAGTACTTC	CAGSLGPYEQYF	TRBV7-9	TRBJ2-7	.	.
TGCGCCAGCAGCTTGAAGGGCCACGAGCAGTACTTC	CASSLKGHEQYF	TRBV5-1	TRBJ2-7	.	few
TGTGCCAGCAGTTTCCGTGGAGGGTACTATGGCTACACCTTC	CASSFRGGYYGYTF	TRBV12-3/TRBV12-4	TRBJ1-2	.	many
TGTGCCAGTAGTAAACCCACGTGGAACACTGAAGCTTTCTTT	CASSKPTWNTEAFF	TRBV19	TRBJ1-1	.	.
TGTGCCATCAGTGAGTCAGACAGGGCCCACGAGCAGTACTTC	CAISESDRAHEQYF	TRBV6-4	TRBJ2-7	TRBD1	.
TGTGCCAGCAGAGACGGGACTTCCCTCTCCTACGAGCAGTACTTC	CASRDGTSLSYEQYF	TRBV6-1	TRBJ2-7	.	many
TGTGCCAGCAGTTTCGGGGGCGGACAGCCCCAGCATTTT	CASSFGGGQPQHF	TRBV27	TRBJ1-5	.	.
TGTGCCATCAGTAGTTCGACAGGGGAAGAGACCCAGTACTTC	CAISSSTGEETQYF	TRBV10-3	TRBJ2-5	TRBD1	few
TGTGCCAGCAGCTTAACGTTCTCGCAAGATCGACGTGGCTACACCTTC	CASSLTFSQDRRGYTF	TRBV7-3	TRBJ1-2	.	.
TGTGCCAGCAGCTTGGGACGTATAGCGGGGGAGACAGATACGCAGTATTTT	CASSLGRIAGETDTQYF	TRBV7-6	TRBJ2-3	TRBD2	.
TGTGCCAGCAGCCGCCGTCGACAGGGTATTCCTGGGGCCAACGTCCTGACTTTC	CASSRRRQGIPGANVLTF	TRBV7-2	TRBJ2-6	TRBD1	.
TGTGCCACGAAAGTTCGGGACTACCCTTACAATGAGCAGTTCTTC	CATKVRDYPYNEQFF	TRBV24-1	TRBJ2-1	TRBD2	.
TGCAGCGTAAGGGACACCCGCAATCAGCCCCAGCATTTT	CSVRDTRNQPQHF	TRBV20-1	TRBJ1-5	.	.
TGTGCCAGCAGCTTAGACGGGGCTGGAGGAAACACCATATATTTT	CASSLDGAGGNTIYF	TRBV7-9	TRBJ1-3	.	.
TGTGCCAGCAGCAGGGGGTCGGATCCCTACGAGCAGTACTTC	CASSRGSDPYEQYF	TRBV9	TRBJ2-7	.	.
TGTGCCAGCATCCGGACTAGCGGATACTACGAGCAGTACTTC	CASIRTSGYYEQYF	TRBV6-5	TRBJ2-7	TRBD2	many
TGTGCCAGCAGCTGGGGGGACAGGGGCACCGGGGAGCTGTTTTTT	CASSWGDRGTGELFF	TRBV7-2	TRBJ2-2	TRBD1	.
TGCGCCAGCAGCTTAGATCAGGGGACGCTGTTTTTT	CASSLDQGTLFF	TRBV5-1	TRBJ1-4	.	many
TGTGCCAGCAGCCCGGACAGGGTTAATTCACCCCTCCACTTT	CASSPDRVNSPLHF	TRBV7-3	TRBJ1-6	TRBD1	.
TGCAGCGTTGCTGGCAGGGTAACAGATACGCAGTATTTT	CSVAGRVTDTQYF	TRBV29-1	TRBJ2-3	.	many
TGTGCCAGCAGCCGCGAGCTAGGTGACAATGAGCAGTTCTTC	CASSRELGDNEQFF	TRBV11-2	TRBJ2-1	.	.
TGTGCCAGCAAGGGACAGGGGGCGAAAGATACGCAGTATTTT	CASKGQGAKDTQYF	TRBV6-5	TRBJ2-3	TRBD1	many
TGTGCCAGCAGCCCAAGAACTGGGGGCTCCTACGAGCAGTACTTC	CASSPRTGGSYEQYF	TRBV9	TRBJ2-7	.	many
TGTGCCAGCAGCCGTAACCGGCGGGGGGACACAGATACGCAGTATTTT	CASSRNRRGDTDTQYF	TRBV3-1	TRBJ2-3	TRBD2	.
TGTGCCAGTAGTATTGGTCATGGGAAAGAGACCCAGTACTTC	CASSIGHGKETQYF	TRBV19	TRBJ2-5	.	.
TGTGCCAGCAGCTCTAGCGGGATTCGGTACAATGAGCAGTTCTTC	CASSSSGIRYNEQFF	TRBV7-3	TRBJ2-1	TRBD2	many
TGTGCCAGTACGTACGGGGCCGGCTACACCTTC	CASTYGAGYTF	TRBV19	TRBJ1-2	.	.
TGTGCCAGCAGCCCCGCAGCGGCAGGGACTAGCACAGATACGCAGTATTTT	CASSPAAAGTSTDTQYF	TRBV5-4	TRBJ2-3	.	.
TGTGCCAGCACCCTTTTCGGACAGAACTATGGCTACACCTTC	CASTLFGQNYGYTF	TRBV6-6	TRBJ1-2	.	many
TGCGCCAGCAGCCAAGACTCAGGAGAGGGGACACCCCTCCACTTT	CASSQDSGEGTPLHF	TRBV4-1	TRBJ1-6	.	.
TGTGCCACCAGTGACAGGGGGCAGAGCACCGGGGAGCTGTTTTTT	CATSDRGQSTGELFF	TRBV24-1	TRBJ2-2	TRBD1	.
TGCGCCAGCAGCTTGTGGCCCGCGGGGGGGCCGAGGAATGAGCAGTTCTTC	CASSLWPAGGPRNEQFF	TRBV5-1	TRBJ2-1	TRBD2	many
TGTGCCACCAGTGACAGTGACGCACCCAGCTACACCTTC	CATSDSDAPSYTF	TRBV24-1	TRBJ1-2	.	.
TGTGCCAGCAGTTACTCGTCCGGGAGGACTGAAGCTTTCTTT	CASSYSSGRTEAFF	TRBV6-5	TRBJ1-1	.	many
TGTGCCAGCAGTTTACAGATTTCCTACGAGCAGTACTTC	CASSLQISYEQYF	TRBV27	TRBJ2-7	.	many
TGTGCCAGCAGCCAAGAAGGTATGCCCCAGCATTTT	CASSQEGMPQHF	TRBV14	TRBJ1-5	.	once
TGTGCCAGCAGTTACGACGCCGGGCCAGGGGCGAATTCACCCCTCCACTTT	CASSYDAGPGANSPLHF	TRBV6-5	TRBJ1-6	.	many
TGTGCCAGCAGCCAAGGGGCTCGAACCTACGAGCAGTACTTC	CASSQGARTYEQYF	TRBV4-2	TRBJ2-7	.	.
TGTGCCAGCATCACGGGGGAAGAGACCCAGTACTTC	CASITGEETQYF	TRBV10-3	TRBJ2-5	.	.
TGTGCCAGCAGCAGCCGGGACAGCAGTGGAAACACCATATATTTT	CASSSRDSSGNTIYF	TRBV13	TRBJ1-3	TRBD1	many
TGTGCCAGCAGCAATGAGCGGGAGTCGAACACCGGGGAGCTGTTTTTT	CASSNERESNTGELFF	TRBV7-3	TRBJ2-2	TRBD2	.
TGTGCCAGCAGGGGGAGGTGGGAGACCCAGTACTTC	CASRGRWETQYF	TRBV12-3/TRBV12-4	TRBJ2-5	.	.
TGTGCCAGTAGCCGCCTCACTAGCGGGGGCACAGATACGCAGTATTTT	CASSRLTSGGTDTQYF	TRBV19	TRBJ2-3	TRBD2	.
TGCAGTGCTAGAAGACTAGCGGGCAACTCCTACAATGAGCAGTTCTTC	CSARRLAGNSYNEQFF	TRBV20-1	TRBJ2-1	TRBD2	.
TGTGCCAGCAGTTGGGACACCACAAATAGTTCACCCCTCCACTTT	CASSWDTTNSSPLHF	TRBV2	TRBJ1-6	.	.
TGTGCCAGCAGCGTAGAAGGGGGAGATGAAGCTTTCTTT	CASSVEGGDEAFF	TRBV9	TRBJ1-1	.	.
TGTGCCAGCAGAGCCAGCTGGGGAGGCACTGAAGCTTTCTTT	CASRASWGGTEAFF	TRBV12-3/TRBV12-4	TRBJ1-1	.	.
TGTGCCAGCAGCTTAGCCGCGCCAGCTAGACATCAAGAGACCCAGTACTTC	CASSLAAPARHQETQYF	TRBV7-8	TRBJ2-5	.	.
TGTGCCAGCAGCTTGACGGCGGGAGCGGCAGATACGCAGTATTTT	CASSLTAGAADTQYF	TRBV11-2	TRBJ2-3	TRBD2	.
TGTGCCAGCAGCCACCTTGGGACAGGGGTCTACGAGCAGTACTTC	CASSHLGTGVYEQYF	TRBV12-3/TRBV12-4	TRBJ2-7	TRBD1	many
TGTGCCACCAGCAGCCCGACCGGGTGGTACACAGATACGCAGTATTTT	CATSSPTGWYTDTQYF	TRBV15	TRBJ2-3	.	once
TGCAGTGCTAGAGCCAGGGGAGGTGGGGCCAACGTCCTGACTTTC	CSARARGGGANVLTF	TRBV20-1	TRBJ2-6	.	once
TGCAGTGCTCTAAGGTTAGCGGGAGTGCAAGATACGCAGTATTTT	CSALRLAGVQDTQYF	TRBV20-1	TRBJ2-3	TRBD2	once